The present T cell receptor (beta chain) was sequenced within a study of PD-1 blockade in classical Hodgkin lymphoma. Study-wide results and limits: TCR diversity rose significantly by C4D1 in CD4+ but not CD8+ cells. Lower baseline TCR diversity was reported for newly diagnosed patients than for healthy donors.

The table came from immunoSEQ multiplex PCR; TCRdb's copy has only in-frame clones and leaves some out. The data contain roughly 96,000 clones, about 91% of them singletons. Notes on this clone: Its cognate antigen is unknown.

Every patient experienced relapse after autologous stem cell transplantation, and brentuximab vedotin exposure varied. Complete response, partial response or progressive disease constituted the best responses recorded. The CDR3 runs 15 residues. The ends were cut back, 1 base at V and 9 bases at J, with 13 bases in the middle. In germline, CDR1 is SGHTA, CDR2 FQGNSA. The clonotype was recovered from a human donor with classical Hodgkin lymphoma. The V call is TRBV7-2, the J call TRBJ1-6, with D possibly TRBD1 on 5 matching bases. Sequenced material: peripheral blood mononuclear cells (PBMCs), taken before the second cycle of nivolumab. The CDR3 region is CASSLDGTRSSPLHF. The CDR3 DNA follows: TGTGCCAGCAGCTTAGATGGGACCCGCAGTTCACCCCTCCACTTT.